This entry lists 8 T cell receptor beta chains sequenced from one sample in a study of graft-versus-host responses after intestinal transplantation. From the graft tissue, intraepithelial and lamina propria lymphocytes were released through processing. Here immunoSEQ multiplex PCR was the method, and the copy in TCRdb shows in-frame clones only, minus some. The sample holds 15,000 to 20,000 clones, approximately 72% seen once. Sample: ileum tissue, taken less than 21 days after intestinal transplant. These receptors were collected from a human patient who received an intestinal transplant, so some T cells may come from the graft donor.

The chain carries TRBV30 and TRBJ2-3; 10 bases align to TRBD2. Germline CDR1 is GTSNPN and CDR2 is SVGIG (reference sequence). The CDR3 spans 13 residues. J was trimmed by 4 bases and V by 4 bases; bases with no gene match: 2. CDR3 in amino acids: CAWTSGGSDTQYF. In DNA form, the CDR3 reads TGTGCCTGGACTAGCGGGGGCTCAGATACGCAGTATTTT. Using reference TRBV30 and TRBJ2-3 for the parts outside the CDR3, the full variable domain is SQTIHQWPATLVQPVGSPLSLECTVEGTSNPNLYWYRQAAGRGLQLLFYSVGIGQISSEVPQNLSASRPQDRQFILSSKKLLLSDSGFYLCAWTSGGSDTQYFGPGTRLTVL.

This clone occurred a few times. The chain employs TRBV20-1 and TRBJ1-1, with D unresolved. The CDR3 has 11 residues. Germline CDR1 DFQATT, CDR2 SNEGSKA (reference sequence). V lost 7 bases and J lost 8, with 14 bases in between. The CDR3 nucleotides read TGCAGTGGGTGGCTCAACCCCGAAGCTTTCTTT. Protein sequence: CSGWLNPEAFF.

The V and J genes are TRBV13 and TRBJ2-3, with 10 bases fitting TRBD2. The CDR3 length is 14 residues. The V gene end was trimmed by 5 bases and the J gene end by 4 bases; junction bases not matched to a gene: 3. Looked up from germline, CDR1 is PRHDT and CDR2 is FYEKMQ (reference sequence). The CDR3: CASSLAGVPDTQYF. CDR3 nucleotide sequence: TGTGCCAGCAGCCTAGCGGGAGTACCAGATACGCAGTATTTT.

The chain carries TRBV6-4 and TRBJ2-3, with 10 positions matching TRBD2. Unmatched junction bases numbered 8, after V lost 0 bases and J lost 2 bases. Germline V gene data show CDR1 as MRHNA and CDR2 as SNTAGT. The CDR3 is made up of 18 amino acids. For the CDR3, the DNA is TGTGCCAGCAGTGACTCTGGGGATAGCGGGGGGCACACAGATACGCAGTATTTT. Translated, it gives CASSDSGDSGGHTDTQYF.

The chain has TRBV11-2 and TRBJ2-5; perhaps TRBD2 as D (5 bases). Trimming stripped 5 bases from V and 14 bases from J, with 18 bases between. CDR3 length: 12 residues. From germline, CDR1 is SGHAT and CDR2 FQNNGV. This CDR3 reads CASSLFRTEPYF. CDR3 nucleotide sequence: TGTGCCAGCAGCCTTTTTCGGACTGAGCCCTACTTC.

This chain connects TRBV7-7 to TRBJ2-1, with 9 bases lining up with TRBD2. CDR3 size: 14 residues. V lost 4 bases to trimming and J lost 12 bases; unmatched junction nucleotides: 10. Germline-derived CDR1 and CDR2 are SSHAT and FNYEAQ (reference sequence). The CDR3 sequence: CASSSLAGLGGQFF. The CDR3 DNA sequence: TGTGCCAGCAGCTCCCTAGCGGGACTTGGGGGGCAGTTCTTC. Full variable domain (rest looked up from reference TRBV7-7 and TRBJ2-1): GAGVSQSPRYKVTKRGQDVTLRCDPISSHATLYWYQQALGQGPEFLTYFNYEAQPDKSGLPSDRFSAERPEGSISTLTIQRTEQRDSAMYRCASSSLAGLGGQFFGPGTRLTVL.

CDR3 sequence: CASSALGGGLSTDTQYF. The CDR3 DNA is TGTGCCAGCAGCGCCCTTGGGGGGGGCCTGAGCACAGATACGCAGTATTTT. The chain recombines TRBV9 with TRBJ2-3; D is possibly TRBD2 (7 bases). V lost 3 bases to trimming and J lost 0 bases, with 17 bases between them. This CDR3 spans 17 amino acids. Germline values: CDR1 SGDLS, CDR2 YYNGEE. The variable domain in full, completed from reference TRBV9 and TRBJ2-3, reads DSGVTQTPKHLITATGQRVTLRCSPRSGDLSVYWYQQSLDQGLQFLIQYYNGEERAKGNILERFSAQQFPDLHSELNLSSLELGDSALYFCASSALGGGLSTDTQYFGPGTRLTVL.

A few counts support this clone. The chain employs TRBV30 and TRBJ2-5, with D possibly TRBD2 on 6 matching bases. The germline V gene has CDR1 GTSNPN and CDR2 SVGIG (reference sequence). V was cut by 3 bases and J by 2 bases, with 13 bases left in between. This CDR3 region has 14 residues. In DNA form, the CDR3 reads TGTGCCTGGAGCGACCTCGGACTACAAGAGACCCAGTACTTC. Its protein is CAWSDLGLQETQYF.